This T cell receptor (beta chain) came from a study of T cell changes during pregnancy in multiple sclerosis. TCRdb's table, derived via immunoSEQ multiplex PCR, lists solely in-frame clones and lacks some. This table has about 77,000 clones, under 95% appearing once. This CDR3 has 15 amino acids. With 1 base removed from V and 0 bases from J, the gap between germline ends came to 9 bases. Germline V gene data show CDR1 as SEHNR and CDR2 as FQNEAQ (reference sequence). The TCR sequence derives from a female donor in good health, enrolled as a control in a pregnancy study. The rearrangement uses TRBV7-9 and TRBJ1-2; D gene unclear. The source was peripheral blood, collected after pregnancy. This chain's CDR3 is CASSLVKRSNYGYTF. CDR3 nucleotides: TGTGCCAGCAGCTTAGTTAAGCGGTCTAACTATGGCTACACCTTC.